Following are 7 T cell receptor beta chains from one sample sequenced in a study of OX40 agonist ivuxolimab in advanced cancers. Using immunoSEQ multiplex PCR, the repertoire was profiled, and TCRdb retains in-frame clones only, with some absent. The sample includes 70,000 or so clones, roughly 87% of them seen just once. The sample was CD4+ or CD8+ T cells sorted from blood, taken in a trial of the OX40 agonist ivuxolimab. These TCRs come from an adult with an advanced solid tumor such as melanoma, head and neck, liver or kidney cancer.

The chain uses TRBV7-2 and TRBJ2-5; either TRBD1 or TRBD2 may fit D (5 bases each). The germline V gene encodes CDR1 SGHTA and CDR2 FQGNSA. This CDR3 comprises 13 residues. V lost 3 bases, J lost 2 bases, and 7 bases lay in between. CDR3: CASSLGPQETQYF. The CDR3 nucleotides are TGTGCCAGCAGCTTGGGACCTCAAGAGACCCAGTACTTC.

The gene calls are TRBV7-9 and TRBJ1-4, with unresolved D. The CDR3 is 12 residues long. Germline values: CDR1 SEHNR, CDR2 FQNEAQ (reference sequence). V was clipped by 2 bases and J by 10 bases, with 8 bases between them. CDR3 nucleotide sequence: TGTGCCAGCAGCTTAAGGGCGGGAAAACTGTTTTTT. Translation: CASSLRAGKLFF.

The chain is built from TRBV5-8 and TRBJ2-3, with D unclear. Germline loops: CDR1 SGHTS, CDR2 YDEGEE. The CDR3 contains 15 residues. V was trimmed by 1 base and J by 0 bases, leaving 9 bases between them. The CDR3 coding sequence is TGTGCCAGCAGCTTGTGGCTAGTCAGCACAGATACGCAGTATTTT. Translation gives CASSLWLVSTDTQYF.

The chain couples TRBV4-1 to TRBJ1-3; no clear D. CDR3 size: 14 residues. V was pared by 0 bases and J by 4 bases, with 7 bases between. Germline V CDR1 and CDR2: MGHRA, YSYEKL. CDR3 amino acids: CASSQDGWGNTIYF. The CDR3 DNA sequence: TGCGCCAGCAGCCAAGATGGGTGGGGAAACACCATATATTTT.

The chain is built from TRBV29-1 and TRBJ1-1; D is undetermined. Between the trimmed V and J ends, which lost 7 bases and 1 base, there was a span of 10 bases. CDR1 and CDR2 (germline): SQVTM, ANQGSEA. The CDR3 runs 12 residues. The chain's CDR3 is CSASTRNTEAFF. The CDR3 nucleotides are TGCAGCGCCTCGACAAGGAACACTGAAGCTTTCTTT.

The genes are TRBV5-6 and TRBJ2-7, with 12 bases identical to TRBD1. The ends lost 4 bases at V and 6 bases at J; junction bases unmatched: 5. The CDR3 is 14 residues long. The germline gives CDR1 SGHDT, CDR2 YYEEEE. Written as DNA, the CDR3 is TGTGCCAGCAGCCCCGGGACAGGGGGCAGCGAGCAGTACTTC. Its protein product is CASSPGTGGSEQYF.

In its sample, this clone was seen once. This chain joins TRBV19 and TRBJ1-1; a possible D gene is TRBD1 (6 bases). Germline V gives CDR1 LNHDA, CDR2 SQIVND (reference sequence). The CDR3 length is 12 residues. V lost 6 bases, J lost 4 bases, and 9 bases lay in between. CDR3 DNA sequence: TGTGCCAGTAGGAGGGGGGGCACTGAAGCTTTCTTT. Its translation: CASRRGGTEAFF. The variable domain in full, completed from reference TRBV19 and TRBJ1-1, reads DGGITQSPKYLFRKEGQNVTLSCEQNLNHDAMYWYRQDPGQGLRLIYYSQIVNDFQKGDIAEGYSVSREKKESFPLTVTSAQKNPTAFYLCASRRGGTEAFFGQGTRLTVV.